This T cell receptor (beta chain) is from a study of identical twins. Findings and limits, study-wide: Insertion counts were lower in abundant cord blood beta clonotypes, a trend that memory repertoires did not show. Excess low generation probability was seen in twin-shared out-of-frame alpha sequences. The study based its conclusions on cross-sectional statistical analysis and did not follow the same donors.

With respect to this clonotype: Its specificity is not known. A read error may produce the germline difference seen at one junction end.

MiXCR, run by TCRdb on the 5' RACE reads, gives a single entry per CDR3 protein. The sample has roughly 1.6 million distinct CDR3 sequences, roughly a third seen once. Material for sequencing was cord blood. This receptor was obtained from a newborn girl in good health.

In nucleotides, the CDR3 is TGTGCCAGCAGCCAACACGGCTCCCGGACCAATGAAGAACTGTTTTTT. Protein: CASSQHGSRTNEELFF. The gene calls are TRBV3-1 and TRBJ1-4; D gene uncertain. The CDR3 is 16 amino acids. Germline V gene lookup returns CDR1 LGHDT and CDR2 YNNKEL (reference sequence). Based on the CDR3 plus reference TRBV3-1 and TRBJ1-4, the full variable domain is DTAVSQTPKYLVTQMGNDKSIKCEQNLGHDTMYWYKQDSKKFLKIMFSYNNKELIINETVPNRFSPKSPDKAHLNLHINSLELGDSAVYFCASSQHGSRTNEELFFGSGTQLSVL.